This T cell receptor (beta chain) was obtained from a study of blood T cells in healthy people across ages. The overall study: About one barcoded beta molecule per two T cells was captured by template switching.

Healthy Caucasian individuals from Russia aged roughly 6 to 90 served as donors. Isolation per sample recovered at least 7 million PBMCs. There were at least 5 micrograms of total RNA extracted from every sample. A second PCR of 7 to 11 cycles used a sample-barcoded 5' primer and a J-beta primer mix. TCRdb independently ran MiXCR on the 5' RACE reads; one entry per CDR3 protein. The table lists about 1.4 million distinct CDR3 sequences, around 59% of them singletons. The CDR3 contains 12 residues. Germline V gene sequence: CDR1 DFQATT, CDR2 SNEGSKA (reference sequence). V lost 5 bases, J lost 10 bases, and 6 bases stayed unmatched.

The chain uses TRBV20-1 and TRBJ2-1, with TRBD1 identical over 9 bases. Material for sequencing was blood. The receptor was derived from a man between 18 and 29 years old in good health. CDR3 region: CSAPGQGDEQFF. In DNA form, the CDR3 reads TGCAGTGCTCCGGGACAGGGTGACGAGCAGTTCTTC.